This paragraph covers one TCR beta chain sequence. Its specificity is not known. There are 16 residues in the CDR3. V lost 5 bases to trimming and J lost 7 bases, with 18 bases between them. Per germline, CDR1 SGHVS and CDR2 FQNEAQ. The data are from a study of CD8 T cells in Susac syndrome. Overall study findings and caveats: The authors found fewer than 20 Susac-specific public clones in total CD8+ repertoires and four to six in CD8+ TEMRA repertoires. Clonal expansion involving Susac CD8+ cells peaked in TEMRA cells and active patients. The study admitted that it had a relatively small number of individuals in its TCR sequencing and HLA analysis.

RNA totalling roughly 0.45 to 1 ug underwent reverse transcription with random hexamers. It was immunoSEQ multiplex PCR that amplified TCR beta CDR3 across 54 Vbeta and 13 Jbeta. TCRdb processed the immunoSEQ multiplex PCR reads anew with MiXCR; each CDR3 protein has one entry. Altogether about 130,000 distinct CDR3 sequences are present, just under 95% being singletons, with the ten largest covering more than 0.2%. The V and J genes are TRBV7-8 and TRBJ1-6, with D unclear. The specimen sequenced was CD8+ T cells from PBMCs. The sequence derives from a human donor with Susac syndrome. CDR3 amino acids: CASSPRVALLNSPLHF. CDR3 in DNA: TGTGCCAGCAGCCCGAGGGTTGCCTTATTGAATTCACCCCTCCACTTT.